These 27 T cell receptor beta chains were all obtained from the same sample, sequenced in a study of T cell responses to AZD1222 COVID-19 vaccine. Method: immunoSEQ multiplex PCR; TCRdb's copy keeps in-frame clones and lacks some. The sample yields 100,000 to 150,000 clones, more than 90% seen once. The sequences come from peripheral blood, collected 28 days after the second AZD1222 dose. The receptors stem from an adult who received the AZD1222 COVID-19 vaccine.

The V and J genes are TRBV11-2 and TRBJ2-3; 13 positions match TRBD2. J gave up 5 bases and V 5 bases, and 4 bases lay outside the gene matches. Germline V gene lookup returns CDR1 SGHAT and CDR2 FQNNGV. This CDR3 spans 15 amino acids. Written as DNA, the CDR3 is TGTGCCAGCAGCCTCCGACTAGCGGGAGGAGATACGCAGTATTTT. This translates into CASSLRLAGGDTQYF.

The rearrangement joins TRBV5-1 to TRBJ1-2, with a tentative D call TRBD1 (5 bases). The length of the CDR3 is 16 residues. Deletions cut 1 base from V and 8 bases from J, with 21 bases between. CDR1 SGHRS and CDR2 YFSETQ come from the germline V gene. The DNA of the CDR3 is TGCGCCAGCAGCTTGATCAGGGAGGGTTCGCTCTCGGGCTACACCTTC. Protein sequence: CASSLIREGSLSGYTF.

This chain links TRBV18 with TRBJ2-3; TRBD1 might be the D (6 bases). V dropped 2 bases and J dropped 0 bases, with 9 bases sitting between them. In germline, CDR1 is KGHSH, CDR2 LQKENI. The CDR3 extends over 15 amino acids. This CDR3 is CASSPGDTSTDTQYF. CDR3 nucleotides: TGTGCCAGCTCACCAGGGGACACCAGCACAGATACGCAGTATTTT.

The chain joins TRBV19 to TRBJ2-1, with 10 bases matching TRBD2. The V and J ends lost 7 bases and 6 bases, in that order; junction bases with no gene match: 9. This CDR3 has 15 residues. Germline loops: CDR1 LNHDA, CDR2 SQIVND (reference sequence). The CDR3, as DNA: TGTGCCAGTAACCCTAGCGGGGGCAGGGTCAATGAGCAGTTCTTC. Amino acids: CASNPSGGRVNEQFF.

This clone has only one observation. The rearrangement uses TRBV6-2 or TRBV6-3 and TRBJ1-2; perhaps TRBD1 as D (5 bases). Per germline, CDR1 MNHEY and CDR2 SVGEGT. Trimming shortened V by 5 bases and J by 4 bases, and 17 bases separated the two germline ends. CDR3 length equals 15 residues. CDR3 in DNA: TGTGCCAGCAGTCGGACAAGAGACAGACCCTATGGCTACACCTTC. Translated, it gives CASSRTRDRPYGYTF.

This rearrangement joins TRBV3-1 (or the pseudogene TRBV3-2) to TRBJ2-5; perhaps TRBD2 as D (6 bases). CDR1 and CDR2 (germline): LGHDT, YNNKEL (reference sequence). The ends were cut back, 1 base at V and 2 bases at J, with 8 bases in the middle. This CDR3 is built from 14 residues. CDR3 sequence reads: CASSQGAGQETQYF. The CDR3 DNA follows: TGTGCCAGCAGCCAAGGCGCGGGGCAAGAGACCCAGTACTTC.

The chain employs TRBV6-5 and TRBJ1-2, with 9 bases that match TRBD1. V lost 6 bases to trimming and J lost 7 bases; unmatched junction nucleotides: 6. CDR1 and CDR2 (germline): MNHEY, SVGAGI. This CDR3 spans 13 amino acids. This CDR3 reads CASRGWTGVGYTF. Here the CDR3 DNA reads TGTGCCAGCAGAGGATGGACAGGGGTTGGCTACACCTTC.

The chain is built from TRBV15 and TRBJ2-2; D is unclear. Germline V gives CDR1 LNHNV, CDR2 YYDKDF (reference sequence). V was trimmed by 0 bases and J by 0 bases, leaving 14 bases between them. CDR3 length: 18 amino acids. The CDR3 nucleotides are TGTGCCACCAGCAGAGATGTTCTTGGTTTTACGAACACCGGGGAGCTGTTTTTT. It encodes CATSRDVLGFTNTGELFF.

The J gene is TRBJ2-4, the V gene TRBV27; no clear D. This CDR3 spans 15 amino acids. V lost 3 bases and J 2 bases, leaving 11 bases between the germline ends. CDR1 is MNHEY and CDR2 is SMNVEV in the germline V gene (reference sequence). The CDR3 DNA follows: TGTGCCAGCAGTTTGGACCCCTTTACCAAAAACATTCAGTACTTC. Protein product: CASSLDPFTKNIQYF.

CDR3 nucleotide sequence: TGTGCCAGCAGCTTAACGGAGAACTATGGCTACACCTTC. This sequence encodes CASSLTENYGYTF. The chain joins TRBV7-3 to TRBJ1-2; D remains unclear. V lost 0 bases, J lost 2 bases, and 4 bases lay in between. Germline values: CDR1 SGHTA, CDR2 FQGTGA. This CDR3 comprises 13 residues.

This chain joins TRBV11-2 and TRBJ2-2; D not resolved. Germline CDR1 reads SGHAT; CDR2 reads FQNNGV. V lost 3 bases, J lost 1 base, and 9 bases lay in between. The CDR3 loop spans 15 amino acids. The CDR3 bases are TGTGCCAGCAGCTTTGACGGAGTGAACACCGGGGAGCTGTTTTTT. It yields the protein CASSFDGVNTGELFF.

About this clone: The sample contains more than one DNA sequence encoding this CDR3. The chain uses TRBV7-9 and TRBJ1-1; weak D call: TRBD1 (5 bases). V was clipped by 3 bases and J by 5 bases, with 7 bases between them. The germline V gene encodes CDR1 SEHNR and CDR2 FQNEAQ (reference sequence). This CDR3 contains 12 residues. The CDR3 sequence is CASSFEGTEAFF. The CDR3 bases are TGTGCCAGCAGCTTCGAGGGGACTGAAGCTTTCTTT.

This chain links TRBV2 with TRBJ1-1; 7 nucleotides line up with TRBD1. Germline CDR1 is SNHLY and CDR2 is FYNNEI. The junction had 3 bases not matched to a gene; V was cut back by 8 bases and J by 0 bases. This CDR3 has 13 amino acids. This CDR3 is CASGGQLNTEAFF. The DNA for the CDR3 is TGTGCCAGCGGGGGACAGCTGAACACTGAAGCTTTCTTT.

The chain joins TRBV19 to TRBJ1-6, with TRBD1 matching over 9 bases. There are 14 residues in the CDR3. V was clipped by 5 bases and J by 7 bases; unmatched bases: 3. CDR1 is LNHDA, CDR2 SQIVND, per germline (reference sequence). The CDR3: CASSFGQGNSPLHF. The CDR3 nucleotides read TGTGCCAGTAGTTTTGGACAGGGGAATTCACCCCTCCACTTT.

The genes are TRBV12-3 or TRBV12-4 and TRBJ1-2; 7 nucleotides match TRBD1. V was pared by 6 bases and J by 2 bases, with 3 bases of the junction left unmatched. The CDR3 has 13 amino acids. CDR3 region: CASRLQGNYGYTF. The CDR3 region has the DNA TGTGCCAGCAGGCTACAGGGGAACTATGGCTACACCTTC.

This chain uses TRBV5-1 with TRBJ1-1; D call uncertain. CDR1 and CDR2 (germline): SGHRS, YFSETQ. The CDR3 has 13 amino acids. Deletions cut 0 bases from V and 2 bases from J, with 5 bases between. The CDR3 nucleotides are TGCGCCAGCAGCTTGGGGGGTAACACTGAAGCTTTCTTT. Translating gives CASSLGGNTEAFF. Full variable domain (rest looked up from reference TRBV5-1 and TRBJ1-1): KAGVTQTPRYLIKTRGQQVTLSCSPISGHRSVSWYQQTPGQGLQFLFEYFSETQRNKGNFPGRFSGRQFSNSRSEMNVSTLELGDSALYLCASSLGGNTEAFFGQGTRLTVV.

The chain joins TRBV2 to TRBJ1-1, with D maybe TRBD1 (5 bases). The germline CDR1 and CDR2 sequences are SNHLY and FYNNEI. Trimming removed 7 bases from V and 0 bases from J, with 12 bases in between. The CDR3 consists of 14 residues. The CDR3 reads CASKLTAVNTEAFF. Written as DNA, the CDR3 is TGTGCCAGCAAATTGACAGCAGTGAACACTGAAGCTTTCTTT. Supplemented by reference TRBV2 and TRBJ1-1, the full variable domain reads EPEVTQTPSHQVTQMGQEVILRCVPISNHLYFYWYRQILGQKVEFLVSFYNNEISEKSEIFDDQFSVERPDGSNFTLKIRSTKLEDSAMYFCASKLTAVNTEAFFGQGTRLTVV.

This chain uses TRBV5-1 with TRBJ2-7; tentatively, D is TRBD1 (6 bases). Germline loops: CDR1 SGHRS, CDR2 YFSETQ. V was shortened by 5 bases and J by 3 bases, with 12 bases between the two germline ends. The CDR3 totals 13 residues. This chain's CDR3 is CASRIGQIYEQYF. CDR3 sequence (DNA): TGCGCCAGCAGGATCGGACAGATCTACGAGCAGTACTTC. Based on the CDR3 plus reference TRBV5-1 and TRBJ2-7, the full variable domain is KAGVTQTPRYLIKTRGQQVTLSCSPISGHRSVSWYQQTPGQGLQFLFEYFSETQRNKGNFPGRFSGRQFSNSRSEMNVSTLELGDSALYLCASRIGQIYEQYFGPGTRLTVT.

This chain links TRBV5-1 with TRBJ2-4; 9 bases line up with TRBD1. CDR3 length: 14 residues. J lost 9 bases, V lost 4 bases, and 8 bases had no gene match. Germline V CDR1 and CDR2: SGHRS, YFSETQ. CDR3 nucleotides: TGCGCCAGCAGCCCAGGACAGGGGAGGGGCATTCAGTACTTC. This translates into CASSPGQGRGIQYF.

CDR3 DNA: TGTGCCAGTAGAAGACAGGGTCAGGGCAATCAGCCCCAGCATTTT. Translating gives CASRRQGQGNQPQHF. The chain has TRBV19 and TRBJ1-5, with 7 nucleotides matching TRBD1. V was clipped by 6 bases and J by 2 bases; unmatched bases: 7. Germline V lookup: CDR1 LNHDA, CDR2 SQIVND (reference sequence). The CDR3 contains 15 residues. The full variable domain, with the rest looked up from reference TRBV19 and TRBJ1-5, is DGGITQSPKYLFRKEGQNVTLSCEQNLNHDAMYWYRQDPGQGLRLIYYSQIVNDFQKGDIAEGYSVSREKKESFPLTVTSAQKNPTAFYLCASRRQGQGNQPQHFGDGTRLSIL.

The count of this clone is one. The chain couples TRBV3-1 (or the pseudogene TRBV3-2) to TRBJ1-3; D unclear. CDR1 and CDR2 from the germline V gene are LGHDT and YNNKEL (reference sequence). Trimming stripped 1 base from V and 3 bases from J, with 7 bases between. CDR3 length equals 14 residues. The CDR3 coding sequence is TGTGCCAGCAGCCAAGGTGGTTTTGGAAACACCATATATTTT. Its protein product is CASSQGGFGNTIYF.

CDR3: CASSDEGAAKNIQYF. CDR3 coding DNA: TGTGCCAGCAGTGACGAAGGGGCGGCCAAAAACATTCAGTACTTC. The chain carries TRBV2 and TRBJ2-4; TRBD1 might be the D (5 bases). CDR3 length equals 15 residues. V lost 3 bases and J 1 base, leaving 10 bases between the germline ends. CDR1 and CDR2 (germline): SNHLY, FYNNEI.

This rearrangement joins TRBV11-2 to TRBJ1-1; no clear D gene. Germline CDR1 reads SGHAT; CDR2 reads FQNNGV. V lost 5 bases and J lost 3, with 7 bases in between. The CDR3 loop spans 12 amino acids. The CDR3 protein is CASSTQYTEAFF. CDR3 nucleotides: TGTGCCAGCAGCACCCAGTACACTGAAGCTTTCTTT.

The gene calls are TRBV6-5 and TRBJ2-2; D remains unclear. The CDR3 consists of 14 residues. Trimming pared 6 bases from V and 1 base from J, leaving 9 bases between. Germline V CDR1 and CDR2: MNHEY, SVGAGI. CDR3 nucleotides: TGTGCCAGCAGGAATCAGGTGAACACCGGGGAGCTGTTTTTT. Protein: CASRNQVNTGELFF.

There are a few counts of this clone. The genes are TRBV7-2 and TRBJ1-2; the D is unclear. This CDR3 comprises 15 residues. V was shortened by 5 bases and J by 5 bases, with 18 bases between the two germline ends. CDR1 is SGHTA and CDR2 is FQGNSA in the germline V gene. DNA of the CDR3: TGTGCCAGCAGCCCTACTGTTAGCCCGTGGTATGGCTACACCTTC. It yields the protein CASSPTVSPWYGYTF.

The rearrangement joins TRBV15 to TRBJ2-1, with TRBD2 matching 9 bases. Trimming took 2 bases from V and 4 from J; bases not matched to a gene: 6. Germline values: CDR1 LNHNV, CDR2 YYDKDF (reference sequence). This CDR3 has 16 amino acids. CDR3 sequence: CATSRLALAGYNEQFF. The CDR3 DNA sequence: TGTGCCACCAGCAGATTGGCCCTAGCGGGGTACAATGAGCAGTTCTTC.

The rearrangement uses TRBV4-2 and TRBJ1-2, with a possible D match to TRBD1 (5 bases). The CDR3 has 14 residues. Germline V gene lookup returns CDR1 LGHNA and CDR2 YNFKEQ. The V end was cut by 4 bases, the J end by 2 bases, with 11 bases between. CDR3 amino acids: CASSLGGENYGYTF. The CDR3 bases are TGTGCCAGCAGCCTCGGGGGGGAGAACTATGGCTACACCTTC.